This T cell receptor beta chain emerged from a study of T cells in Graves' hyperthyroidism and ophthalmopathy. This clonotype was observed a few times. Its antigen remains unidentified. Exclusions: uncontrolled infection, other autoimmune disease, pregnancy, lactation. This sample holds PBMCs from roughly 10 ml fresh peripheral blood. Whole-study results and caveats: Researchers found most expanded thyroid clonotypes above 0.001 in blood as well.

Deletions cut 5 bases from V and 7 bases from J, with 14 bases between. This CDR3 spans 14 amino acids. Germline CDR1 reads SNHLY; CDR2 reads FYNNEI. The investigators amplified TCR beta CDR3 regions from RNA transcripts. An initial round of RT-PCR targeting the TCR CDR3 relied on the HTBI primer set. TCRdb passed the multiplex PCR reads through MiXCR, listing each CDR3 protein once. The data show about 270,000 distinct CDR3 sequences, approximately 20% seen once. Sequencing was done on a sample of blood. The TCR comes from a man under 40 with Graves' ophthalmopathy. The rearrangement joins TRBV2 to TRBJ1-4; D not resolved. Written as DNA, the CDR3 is TGTGCCAGCAGTACCGGTCGGTTAGGTGAAAAACTGTTTTTT. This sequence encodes CASSTGRLGEKLFF.